The table lists the clone carrying this T cell receptor (beta chain) with a few counts. Its antigen is not known. Sequenced by immunoSEQ multiplex PCR; TCRdb stores in-frame clones only, minus some. The sample records approximately 80,000 clones, around 85% being singletons. This specimen comes from a study of T cell responses to AZD1222 COVID-19 vaccine. Whole-study findings and limits: Nearly half of spike-specific TCRs reportedly target variant regions that are unmutated in the B.1.351 and B.1.1.7 variants. Females made up more of the donors, who were largely white British, and clonal diversity may have come out too low.

V was pared by 6 bases and J by 0 bases, with 11 bases between. Germline values: CDR1 SQVTM, CDR2 ANQGSEA. The CDR3 totals 14 residues. The receptor was isolated from an adult who received the AZD1222 COVID-19 vaccine. V is TRBV29-1 and J is TRBJ2-2, with D maybe TRBD2 (5 bases). This material consisted of peripheral blood, taken 28 days after the second AZD1222 dose. This CDR3 reads CSVPRGTNTGELFF. In DNA form, the CDR3 reads TGCAGCGTGCCCCGAGGGACGAACACCGGGGAGCTGTTTTTT.